The 27 T cell receptor beta chains below were found in one sample sequenced in a study of cytomegalovirus exposure and HLA in healthy donors. Assay used: immunoSEQ multiplex PCR; TCRdb lists only in-frame clones, some missing. The table lists roughly 140,000 clones, roughly 91% of them singletons. Sequenced: PBMCs. These TCRs come from a woman between 18 and 29 years old in good health and CMV-seropositive.

J is TRBJ2-4 and V is TRBV4-2; 11 positions match TRBD2. Germline trimming cut 0 bases from V and 0 bases from J; bases unmatched to any gene: 19. CDR3 length: 23 residues. Germline CDR1 is LGHNA and CDR2 is YNFKEQ. In nucleotides, the CDR3 is TGTGCCAGCAGCCAAGATACTTTAGGGAAAAGGACTAGCGGGCATTTAGCCAAAAACATTCAGTACTTC. Protein product: CASSQDTLGKRTSGHLAKNIQYF.

The chain links TRBV11-2 to TRBJ1-3; TRBD1 is a possible D gene (5 bases). CDR3 length: 19 amino acids. Germline loops: CDR1 SGHAT, CDR2 FQNNGV. The ends were cut back, 4 bases at V and 0 bases at J, with 22 bases in the middle. The CDR3 protein is CASSSSWGETRSSGNTIYF. Here the CDR3 DNA reads TGTGCCAGCAGCTCTTCTTGGGGCGAGACAAGGAGCTCTGGAAACACCATATATTTT. Full variable domain (rest looked up from reference TRBV11-2 and TRBJ1-3): EAGVAQSPRYKIIEKRQSVAFWCNPISGHATLYWYQQILGQGPKLLIQFQNNGVVDDSQLPKDRFSAERLKGVDSTLKIQPAKLEDSAVYLCASSSSWGETRSSGNTIYFGEGSWLTVV.

This clone appeared a single time. The chain is built from TRBV19 and TRBJ2-6, with D unresolved. Trimming stripped 8 bases from V and 0 bases from J, with 11 bases between. CDR1 and CDR2 from the germline V gene are LNHDA and SQIVND (reference sequence). This CDR3 comprises 15 residues. The CDR3 protein is CASRLLTSGANVLTF. The CDR3 DNA follows: TGTGCCAGTCGACTCTTGACCTCTGGGGCCAACGTCCTGACTTTC.

This sequence joins TRBV29-1 and TRBJ2-7, with 8 bases identical to TRBD1. After removal of 3 bases from V and 5 bases from J, the junction contained 6 bases not matched to a gene. Germline-derived CDR1 and CDR2 are SQVTM and ANQGSEA. The CDR3 contains 13 residues. CDR3 in amino acids: CSVERTGTHEQYF. In DNA, the CDR3 is TGCAGCGTTGAGAGGACAGGGACCCACGAGCAGTACTTC.

The chain carries TRBV10-2 and TRBJ2-1, with 7 bases aligning to TRBD1. Looked up from germline, CDR1 is WSHSY and CDR2 is SAAADI. V dropped 5 bases and J dropped 3; count of bases not matched to a gene: 10. The CDR3 totals 16 residues. CDR3 nucleotides: TGCGCCAGCAGTCGAACAGGGGCGATTAGCTACAATGAGCAGTTCTTC. The encoded protein is CASSRTGAISYNEQFF.

The rearrangement joins TRBV7-2 to TRBJ1-2; TRBD1 matches at 10 bases. V was pared by 5 bases and J by 3 bases, with 6 bases of the junction left unmatched. The length of the CDR3 is 15 residues. Germline V gene sequence: CDR1 SGHTA, CDR2 FQGNSA. CDR3 region: CASSLPGQGDYGYTF. CDR3 sequence (DNA): TGTGCCAGCAGCCTCCCAGGACAGGGGGACTATGGCTACACCTTC. Full variable domain (outside the CDR3, taken from reference TRBV7-2 and TRBJ1-2): GAGVSQSPSNKVTEKGKDVELRCDPISGHTALYWYRQSLGQGLEFLIYFQGNSAPDKSGLPSDRFSAERTGGSVSTLTIQRTQQEDSAVYLCASSLPGQGDYGYTFGSGTRLTVV.

The chain recombines TRBV6-5 with TRBJ2-5, with a weak D call TRBD1 (6 bases). Matching the DNA end better, TRBJ2-7 makes the J call doubtful. This CDR3 spans 14 amino acids. Per the germline V gene, CDR1 is MNHEY and CDR2 is SVGAGI. As DNA, the CDR3 is TGTGCCAGCAGTTATACAGGGAGCTCCTACGAGCAGTACTTC. Residues: CASSYTGSSYEQYF.

This clone was observed once. This rearrangement joins TRBV13 to TRBJ2-2; D is perhaps TRBD2 (5 bases). V was cut by 5 bases and J by 5 bases, with 6 bases left in between. Germline-derived CDR1 and CDR2 are PRHDT and FYEKMQ (reference sequence). The CDR3 runs 12 residues. CDR3 nucleotide sequence: TGTGCCAGCAGCGAGGGAACCGGGGAGCTGTTTTTT. Translated: CASSEGTGELFF.

The chain combines TRBV18 with TRBJ2-2; 9 bases fit TRBD1. In germline, CDR1 is KGHSH, CDR2 LQKENI. The CDR3 is made up of 14 amino acids. V was clipped by 8 bases and J by 2 bases; unmatched bases: 3. CDR3 protein: CASAGQGNTGELFF. CDR3 bases: TGTGCCAGCGCGGGACAGGGAAACACCGGGGAGCTGTTTTTT.

The chain carries TRBV4-2 and TRBJ1-1; 9 nucleotides line up with TRBD1. J gave up 1 base and V 0 bases, and 3 bases lay outside the gene matches. The CDR3 has 16 residues. The germline gives CDR1 LGHNA, CDR2 YNFKEQ. CDR3 sequence (DNA): TGTGCCAGCAGCCAAGATCTGACAGGGGGGAACACTGAAGCTTTCTTT. Residues: CASSQDLTGGNTEAFF.

This chain joins TRBV4-1 and TRBJ2-7; 7 bases fit TRBD2. The CDR3 length is 16 residues. V shed 0 bases and J 0 bases; nucleotides not matched to a gene: 5. Per germline, CDR1 MGHRA and CDR2 YSYEKL. CDR3 nucleotide sequence: TGCGCCAGCAGCCAAGAAAGCGGGGCTAGCTCCTACGAGCAGTACTTC. This codes for CASSQESGASSYEQYF.

This chain links TRBV6-5 with TRBJ2-7; 9 bases line up with TRBD1. Per the germline V gene, CDR1 is MNHEY and CDR2 is SVGAGI. The CDR3 totals 15 residues. V shed 1 base and J 2 bases; nucleotides not matched to a gene: 3. CDR3 protein: CASSYWGTGTYEQYF. The DNA of the CDR3 is TGTGCCAGCAGTTACTGGGGGACAGGGACCTACGAGCAGTACTTC.

V is TRBV2 and J is TRBJ2-7; TRBD1 matches at 8 bases. The length of the CDR3 is 14 residues. Per germline, CDR1 SNHLY and CDR2 FYNNEI. The ends lost 7 bases at V and 7 bases at J; junction bases unmatched: 12. CDR3 coding DNA: TGTGCCAGCACCCCCCCCCAGGGGGCGGGGGAGCAGTACTTC. This sequence encodes CASTPPQGAGEQYF. Complete variable domain (other parts from reference TRBV2 and TRBJ2-7): EPEVTQTPSHQVTQMGQEVILRCVPISNHLYFYWYRQILGQKVEFLVSFYNNEISEKSEIFDDQFSVERPDGSNFTLKIRSTKLEDSAMYFCASTPPQGAGEQYFGPGTRLTVT.

V and J are TRBV27 and TRBJ1-4; 10 nucleotides agree with TRBD1. The CDR3 contains 17 residues. In germline, CDR1 is MNHEY, CDR2 SMNVEV (reference sequence). The junction had 9 bases not matched to a gene; V was cut back by 5 bases and J by 3 bases. The CDR3 region is CASSPGQGRGANEKLFF. The CDR3 region has the DNA TGTGCCAGCAGTCCGGGACAGGGGAGGGGTGCTAATGAAAAACTGTTTTTT. The variable domain in full, completed from reference TRBV27 and TRBJ1-4, reads EAQVTQNPRYLITVTGKKLTVTCSQNMNHEYMSWYRQDPGLGLRQIYYSMNVEVTDKGDVPEGYKVSRKEKRNFPLILESPSPNQTSLYFCASSPGQGRGANEKLFFGSGTQLSVL.

This clone was found a few times. The chain employs TRBV7-2 and TRBJ2-1; no reliable D call. Trimming took 5 bases from V and 5 from J, leaving 10 bases between them. The CDR3 has 13 amino acids. Germline V gene sequence: CDR1 SGHTA, CDR2 FQGNSA. CDR3 region: CASSPYYDNEQFF. The CDR3 nucleotides read TGTGCCAGCAGCCCCTACTACGACAATGAGCAGTTCTTC.

The rearrangement links TRBV15 to TRBJ2-7; 7 bases line up with TRBD2. CDR3 length: 16 amino acids. The junction had 11 bases not matched to a gene; V was cut back by 4 bases and J by 2 bases. Germline V gene data show CDR1 as LNHNV and CDR2 as YYDKDF (reference sequence). In DNA form, the CDR3 reads TGTGCCACCAGCACCCCCCTGGGAGGGAGCACCTACGAGCAGTACTTC. Translating gives CATSTPLGGSTYEQYF.

The rearrangement links TRBV10-2 to TRBJ2-7; perhaps TRBD1 as D (6 bases). Deletions cut 3 bases from V and 6 bases from J, with 9 bases between. The CDR3 is 12 residues long. Looked up from germline, CDR1 is WSHSY and CDR2 is SAAADI. The CDR3 region is CASSDLGAEQYF. The CDR3 nucleotides read TGCGCCAGCAGTGATCTGGGGGCCGAGCAGTACTTC.

DNA for the CDR3: TGTGCCACCAGCACTGCAAGCACTCCTCAGCCCCAGCATTTT. Residues: CATSTASTPQPQHF. J is TRBJ1-5 and V is TRBV15; unclear D gene. The V end lost 4 bases, the J end lost 6 bases, and 13 bases lay between the germline ends. In germline, CDR1 is LNHNV, CDR2 YYDKDF (reference sequence). This CDR3 has 14 amino acids.

The gene calls are TRBV9 and TRBJ1-3; TRBD1 agrees at 10 bases. Germline assignment: CDR1 SGDLS and CDR2 YYNGEE. This CDR3 comprises 15 residues. Trimming took 5 bases from V and 1 from J; bases not matched to a gene: 3. This CDR3 reads CASRGTGVSGNTIYF. The CDR3 region has the DNA TGTGCCAGCAGGGGGACAGGGGTATCTGGAAACACCATATATTTT.

The gene calls are TRBV9 and TRBJ2-5; D gene uncertain. Germline CDR1 reads SGDLS; CDR2 reads YYNGEE. Between the trimmed V and J ends, which lost 4 bases and 5 bases, there was a span of 12 bases. This CDR3 comprises 13 residues. This CDR3 reads CASSPRNSETQYF. The CDR3 DNA follows: TGTGCCAGCAGCCCCCGAAACAGTGAGACCCAGTACTTC.

V usage is TRBV19 and J usage is TRBJ2-1, with D perhaps TRBD1 (5 bases). V lost 5 bases, J lost 6 bases, and 5 bases lay in between. Looked up from germline, CDR1 is LNHDA and CDR2 is SQIVND (reference sequence). The CDR3 spans 11 residues. CDR3 nucleotides: TGTGCCAGTAGTGGGGCCAATGAGCAGTTCTTC. Translation: CASSGANEQFF. The full variable domain, in which reference TRBV19 and TRBJ2-1 provide the parts outside the CDR3, is DGGITQSPKYLFRKEGQNVTLSCEQNLNHDAMYWYRQDPGQGLRLIYYSQIVNDFQKGDIAEGYSVSREKKESFPLTVTSAQKNPTAFYLCASSGANEQFFGPGTRLTVL.

The V and J genes are TRBV27 and TRBJ2-7; D possibly corresponds to TRBD1 (6 bases). The CDR3 sequence is 14 residues long. The germline V gene encodes CDR1 MNHEY and CDR2 SMNVEV (reference sequence). Trimming stripped 5 bases from V and 3 bases from J, with 14 bases between. The CDR3 region has the DNA TGTGCCAGCAGTGCCCTGACAGGACTCTACGAGCAGTACTTC. It yields the protein CASSALTGLYEQYF.

The J gene is TRBJ2-4, the V gene TRBV2, with 10 bases fitting TRBD1. Germline lookup yields CDR1 SNHLY and CDR2 FYNNEI. The J segment lost 6 bases and the V segment lost 7 bases, leaving 6 bases of the junction unmatched. CDR3 size: 14 residues. In DNA form, the CDR3 reads TGTGCCAGCAACCTTTGGACAGGGGGAAACATTCAGTACTTC. Residues: CASNLWTGGNIQYF.

This rearrangement joins TRBV27 to TRBJ2-7; D is possibly TRBD1 (6 bases). V lost 7 bases and J lost 2, with 9 bases in between. This CDR3 comprises 12 residues. Per the germline V gene, CDR1 is MNHEY and CDR2 is SMNVEV (reference sequence). CDR3 nucleotide sequence: TGTGCCAGCAAAGGGGGAGCCTACGAGCAGTACTTC. Protein product: CASKGGAYEQYF.

This chain joins TRBV5-4 and TRBJ2-5; D perhaps matches TRBD1 (6 bases). The germline V and J ends were trimmed by 1 base and 5 bases, with 15 bases remaining between them. Looked up from germline, CDR1 is SGHNT and CDR2 is YYREEE (reference sequence). The CDR3 extends over 15 amino acids. CDR3 DNA: TGTGCCAGCAGCTTGACAGGGTCGGGGATCGAGACCCAGTACTTC. Translation: CASSLTGSGIETQYF.

The chain is built from TRBV6-7 and TRBJ2-1, with 7 bases identical to TRBD2. TRBV6-7 is an open reading frame, and its role is uncertain. J was trimmed by 4 bases and V by 0 bases; bases with no gene match: 9. The CDR3 has 17 amino acids. DNA of the CDR3: TGTGCCAGCAGTTACTCGTGTAGCTCTAGCGGTTACAATGAGCAGTTCTTC. Its translation: CASSYSCSSSGYNEQFF.

The rearrangement uses TRBV4-3 and TRBJ2-2, with D possibly TRBD2 on 6 matching bases. This CDR3 contains 14 residues. V was clipped by 0 bases and J by 7 bases, with 9 bases between them. The germline CDR1 and CDR2 sequences are LGHNA and YSLEER. CDR3 in amino acids: CASSQDSSDGELFF. Here the CDR3 DNA reads TGCGCCAGCAGCCAAGACTCTAGCGACGGGGAGCTGTTTTTT.